What follows are 7 T cell receptor beta chains derived from one specimen sequenced in a study of blood T cell repertoires in COVID-19. Repertoires were generated with immunoSEQ multiplex PCR, while TCRdb's copy carries only in-frame clones and drops some. The sample consists of tens of thousands of clones, more than 70% of them appearing once. Sequencing input: peripheral blood. The source of these receptors is an elderly man with active COVID-19.

This chain uses TRBV18 with TRBJ2-2; D is undetermined. Germline V gene sequence: CDR1 KGHSH, CDR2 LQKENI. The V end was cut by 4 bases, the J end by 4 bases, with 16 bases between. The CDR3 has 16 amino acids. Here the CDR3 reads CASSLFGLQFTGELFF. DNA of the CDR3: TGTGCCAGCTCACTATTTGGGTTACAGTTCACCGGGGAGCTGTTTTTT. The full variable domain, in which reference TRBV18 and TRBJ2-2 provide the parts outside the CDR3, is NAGVMQNPRHLVRRRGQEARLRCSPMKGHSHVYWYRQLPEEGLKFMVYLQKENIIDESGMPKERFSAEFPKEGPSILRIQQVVRGDSAAYFCASSLFGLQFTGELFFGEGSRLTVL.

Here the CDR3 DNA reads TGTGCCAGCAGCCAATCGCCGGGAGGGTACACTGAAGCTTTCTTT. It is translated as CASSQSPGGYTEAFF. This chain links TRBV16 with TRBJ1-1; no reliable D call. The V gene's germline CDR1 is KGHSY and CDR2 FQNENV. Trimming removed 0 bases at V and 3 bases at J, with 11 bases between. The CDR3 runs 15 residues.

The chain links TRBV30 to TRBJ1-5; D is possibly TRBD1 (5 bases). The CDR3 runs to 13 residues. The V end was cut by 0 bases, the J end by 4 bases, with 7 bases between. Germline lookup yields CDR1 GTSNPN and CDR2 SVGIG (reference sequence). CDR3 sequence reads: CAWSVRGNQPQHF. CDR3 bases: TGTGCCTGGAGTGTTAGGGGTAATCAGCCCCAGCATTTT.

This clone has only a few counts. The rearrangement links TRBV5-1 to TRBJ2-1, with D perhaps TRBD2 (6 bases). Per the germline V gene, CDR1 is SGHRS and CDR2 is YFSETQ. This CDR3 is built from 16 residues. Trimming took off 7 bases at V and 5 bases at J, with 22 bases between the two ends. The CDR3 region has the DNA TGCGCCAGCGTCTACGGGGCCGGGGCGGGGAACAATGAGCAGTTCTTC. Translated, it gives CASVYGAGAGNNEQFF.

V and J are TRBV2 and TRBJ2-3; perhaps TRBD1 as D (5 bases). The germline V gene has CDR1 SNHLY and CDR2 FYNNEI. Trimming pared 5 bases from V and 0 bases from J, leaving 12 bases between. CDR3 length: 15 residues. DNA of the CDR3: TGTGCCAGCAGTAAGGACACAACTAGCACAGATACGCAGTATTTT. This encodes CASSKDTTSTDTQYF.

This clone was found a few times. The V call is TRBV2, the J call TRBJ2-1; tentative D call: TRBD2 (5 bases). In germline, CDR1 is SNHLY, CDR2 FYNNEI. CDR3 length: 12 residues. V was clipped by 1 base and J by 16 bases, with 14 bases between them. The DNA for the CDR3 is TGTGCCAGCAGTGAAGTCGGGGATAGCACTTTCTTC. As protein: CASSEVGDSTFF.

This chain uses TRBV5-1 with TRBJ2-5; tentative D call: TRBD1 (5 bases). CDR3 length: 15 residues. Per the germline V gene, CDR1 is SGHRS and CDR2 is YFSETQ. Trimming took 0 bases from V and 4 from J, leaving 13 bases between them. CDR3 sequence reads: CASSLVQGGAETQYF. CDR3 DNA: TGCGCCAGCAGCTTGGTCCAGGGTGGTGCAGAGACCCAGTACTTC. Full variable domain (missing parts from reference TRBV5-1 and TRBJ2-5): KAGVTQTPRYLIKTRGQQVTLSCSPISGHRSVSWYQQTPGQGLQFLFEYFSETQRNKGNFPGRFSGRQFSNSRSEMNVSTLELGDSALYLCASSLVQGGAETQYFGPGTRLLVL.